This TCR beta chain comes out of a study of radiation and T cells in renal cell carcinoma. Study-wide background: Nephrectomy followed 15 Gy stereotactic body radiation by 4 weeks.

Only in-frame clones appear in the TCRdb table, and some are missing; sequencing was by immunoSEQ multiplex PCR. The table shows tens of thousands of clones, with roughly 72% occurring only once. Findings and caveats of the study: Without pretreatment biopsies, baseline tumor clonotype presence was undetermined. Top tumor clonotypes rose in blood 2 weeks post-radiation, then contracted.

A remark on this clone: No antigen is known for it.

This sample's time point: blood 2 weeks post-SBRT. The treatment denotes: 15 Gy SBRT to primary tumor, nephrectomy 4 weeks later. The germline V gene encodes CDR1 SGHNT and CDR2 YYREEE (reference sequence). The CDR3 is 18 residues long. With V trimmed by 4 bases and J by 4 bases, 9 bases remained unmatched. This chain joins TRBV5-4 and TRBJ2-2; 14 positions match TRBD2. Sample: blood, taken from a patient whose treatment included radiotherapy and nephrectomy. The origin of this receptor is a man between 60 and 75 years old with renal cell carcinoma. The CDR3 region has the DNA TGTGCCAGCAGCCTTCGACTAGCGGGAGGGCCTGTCACCGGGGAGCTGTTTTTT. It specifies CASSLRLAGGPVTGELFF.